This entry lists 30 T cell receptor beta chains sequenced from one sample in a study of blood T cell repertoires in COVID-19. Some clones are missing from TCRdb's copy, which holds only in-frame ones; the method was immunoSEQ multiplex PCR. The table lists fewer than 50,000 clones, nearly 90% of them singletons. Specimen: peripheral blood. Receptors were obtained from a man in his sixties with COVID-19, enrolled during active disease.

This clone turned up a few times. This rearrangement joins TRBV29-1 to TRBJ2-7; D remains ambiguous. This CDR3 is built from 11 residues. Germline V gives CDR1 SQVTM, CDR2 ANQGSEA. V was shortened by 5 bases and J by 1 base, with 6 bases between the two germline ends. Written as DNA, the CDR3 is TGCAGCGTTCTCTCGTCCTACGAGCAGTACTTC. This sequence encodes CSVLSSYEQYF.

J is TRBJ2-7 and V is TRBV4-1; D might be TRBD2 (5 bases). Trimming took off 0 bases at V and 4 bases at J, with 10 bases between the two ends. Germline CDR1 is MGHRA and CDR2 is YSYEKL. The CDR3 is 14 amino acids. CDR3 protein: CASSQDEGFYEQYF. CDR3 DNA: TGCGCCAGCAGCCAAGACGAGGGTTTTTACGAGCAGTACTTC.

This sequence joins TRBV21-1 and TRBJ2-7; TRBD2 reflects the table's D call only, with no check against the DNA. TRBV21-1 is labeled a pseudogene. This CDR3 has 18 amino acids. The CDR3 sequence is CASSYWTSGSVGSYEQYF. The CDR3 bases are TGTGCCAGCAGCTACTGGACTAGCGGGAGTGTGGGGTCCTACGAGCAGTACTTC.

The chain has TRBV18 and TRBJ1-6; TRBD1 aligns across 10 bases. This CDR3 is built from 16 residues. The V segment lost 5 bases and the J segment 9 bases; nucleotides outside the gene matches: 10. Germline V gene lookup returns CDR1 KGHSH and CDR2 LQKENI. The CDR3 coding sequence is TGTGCCAGCTCAGAATCCGGGACAGGGGTTGGTTCACCCCTCCACTTT. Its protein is CASSESGTGVGSPLHF.

The CDR3 coding sequence is TGTGCCAGCAGTACAGGGTCAAATGGCTACACCTTC. Translating gives CASSTGSNGYTF. The chain employs TRBV6-5 and TRBJ1-2, with D tentatively TRBD1 (6 bases). Per germline, CDR1 MNHEY and CDR2 SVGAGI. This CDR3 contains 12 residues. The ends were cut back, 5 bases at V and 6 bases at J, with 10 bases in the middle.

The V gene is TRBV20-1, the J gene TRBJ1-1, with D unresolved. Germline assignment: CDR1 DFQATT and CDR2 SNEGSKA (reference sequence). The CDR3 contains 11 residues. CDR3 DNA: TGCTTAGGTAGCCCTGGGACTGAAGCTTTCTTT. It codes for CLGSPGTEAFF.

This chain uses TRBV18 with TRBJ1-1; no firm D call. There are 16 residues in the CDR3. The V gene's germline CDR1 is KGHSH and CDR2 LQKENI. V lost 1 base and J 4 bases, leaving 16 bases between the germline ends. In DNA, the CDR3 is TGTGCCAGCTCACCACGCTCCCCAACCCCGGGCACTGAAGCTTTCTTT. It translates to CASSPRSPTPGTEAFF.

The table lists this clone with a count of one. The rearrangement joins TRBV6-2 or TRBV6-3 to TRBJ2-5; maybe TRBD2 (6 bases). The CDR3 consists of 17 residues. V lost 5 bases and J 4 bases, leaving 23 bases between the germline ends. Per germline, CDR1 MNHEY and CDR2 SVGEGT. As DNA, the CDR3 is TGTGCCAGCAGTCCCCCGGGGCCCCGAAGGAGGGCAGAGACCCAGTACTTC. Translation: CASSPPGPRRRAETQYF.

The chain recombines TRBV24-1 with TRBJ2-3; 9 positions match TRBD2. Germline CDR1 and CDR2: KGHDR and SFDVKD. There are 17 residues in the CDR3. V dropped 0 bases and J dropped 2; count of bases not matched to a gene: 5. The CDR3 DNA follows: TGTGCCACCAGTGATTTGGAGTCTAGCGGGGACACAGATACGCAGTATTTT. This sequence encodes CATSDLESSGDTDTQYF.

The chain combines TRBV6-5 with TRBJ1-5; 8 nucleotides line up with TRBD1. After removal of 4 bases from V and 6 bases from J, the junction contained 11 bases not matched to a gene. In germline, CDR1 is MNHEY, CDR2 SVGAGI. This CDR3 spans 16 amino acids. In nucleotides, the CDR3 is TGTGCCAGCAGTTCGTCGTCGAACAGGGGGACTCAGCCCCAGCATTTT. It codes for CASSSSSNRGTQPQHF.

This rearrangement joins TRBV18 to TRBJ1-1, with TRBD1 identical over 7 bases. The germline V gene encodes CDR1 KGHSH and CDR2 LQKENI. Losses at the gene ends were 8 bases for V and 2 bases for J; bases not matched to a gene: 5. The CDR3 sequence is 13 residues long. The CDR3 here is CASLRDRNTEAFF. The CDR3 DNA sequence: TGTGCCAGCCTCCGGGACAGAAACACTGAAGCTTTCTTT. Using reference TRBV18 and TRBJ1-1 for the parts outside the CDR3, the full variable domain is NAGVMQNPRHLVRRRGQEARLRCSPMKGHSHVYWYRQLPEEGLKFMVYLQKENIIDESGMPKERFSAEFPKEGPSILRIQQVVRGDSAAYFCASLRDRNTEAFFGQGTRLTVV.

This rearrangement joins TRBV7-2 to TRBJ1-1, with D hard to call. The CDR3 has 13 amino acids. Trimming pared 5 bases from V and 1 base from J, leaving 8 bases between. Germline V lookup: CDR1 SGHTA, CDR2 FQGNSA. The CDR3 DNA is TGTGCCAGCAGCGAACAGCAGAACACTGAAGCTTTCTTT. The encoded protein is CASSEQQNTEAFF. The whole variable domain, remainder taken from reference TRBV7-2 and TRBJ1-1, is GAGVSQSPSNKVTEKGKDVELRCDPISGHTALYWYRQSLGQGLEFLIYFQGNSAPDKSGLPSDRFSAERTGGSVSTLTIQRTQQEDSAVYLCASSEQQNTEAFFGQGTRLTVV.

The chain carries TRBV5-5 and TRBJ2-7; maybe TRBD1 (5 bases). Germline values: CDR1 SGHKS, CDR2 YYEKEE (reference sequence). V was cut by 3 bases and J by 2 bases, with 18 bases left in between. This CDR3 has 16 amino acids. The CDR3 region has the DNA TGTGCCAGCAGCTCGTTATTCGTAACAGGAGCCTACGAGCAGTACTTC. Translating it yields CASSSLFVTGAYEQYF. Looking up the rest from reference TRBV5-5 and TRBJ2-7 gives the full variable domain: DAGVTQSPTHLIKTRGQQVTLRCSPISGHKSVSWYQQVLGQGPQFIFQYYEKEERGRGNFPDRFSARQFPNYSSELNVNALLLGDSALYLCASSSLFVTGAYEQYFGPGTRLTVT.

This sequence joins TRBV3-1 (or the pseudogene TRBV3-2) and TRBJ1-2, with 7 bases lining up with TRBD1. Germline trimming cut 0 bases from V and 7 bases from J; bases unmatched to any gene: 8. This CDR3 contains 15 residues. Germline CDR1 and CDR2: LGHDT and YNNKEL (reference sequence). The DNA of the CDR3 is TGTGCCAGCAGCCAAGATTGGCAGGGGGTGAGTGGCTACACCTTC. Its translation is CASSQDWQGVSGYTF.

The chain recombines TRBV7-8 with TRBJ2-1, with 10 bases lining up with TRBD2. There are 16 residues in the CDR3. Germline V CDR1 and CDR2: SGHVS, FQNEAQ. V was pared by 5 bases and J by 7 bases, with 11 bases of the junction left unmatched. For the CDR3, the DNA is TGTGCCAGCAGCCTAGGGCTAGCGGGAGAGAGGAATGAGCAGTTCTTC. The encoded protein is CASSLGLAGERNEQFF.

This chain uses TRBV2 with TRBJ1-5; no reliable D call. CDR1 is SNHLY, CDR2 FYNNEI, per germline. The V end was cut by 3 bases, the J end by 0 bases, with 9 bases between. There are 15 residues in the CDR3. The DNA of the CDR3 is TGTGCCAGCAGTGAGTGGCAGTATAGCAATCAGCCCCAGCATTTT. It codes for CASSEWQYSNQPQHF.

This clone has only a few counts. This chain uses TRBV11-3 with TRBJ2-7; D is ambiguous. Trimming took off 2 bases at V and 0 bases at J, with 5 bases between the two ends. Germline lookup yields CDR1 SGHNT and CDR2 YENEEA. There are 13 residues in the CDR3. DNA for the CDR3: TGTGCCAGCAGCTTAACAAGCTCCTACGAGCAGTACTTC. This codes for CASSLTSSYEQYF.

The CDR3 here is CASSPGQSQETQYF. CDR3 coding DNA: TGTGCCAGCAGCCCCGGACAGAGCCAAGAGACCCAGTACTTC. The rearrangement joins TRBV28 to TRBJ2-5, with TRBD1 as a possible D gene (6 bases). Trimming took 6 bases from V and 1 from J, leaving 12 bases between them. The germline CDR1 and CDR2 sequences are MDHEN and SYDVKM. The CDR3 extends over 14 amino acids.

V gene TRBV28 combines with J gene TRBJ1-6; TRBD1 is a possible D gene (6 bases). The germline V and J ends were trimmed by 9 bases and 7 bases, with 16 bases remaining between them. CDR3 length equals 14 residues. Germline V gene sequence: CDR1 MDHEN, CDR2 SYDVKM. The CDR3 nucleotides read TGTGCCAGTAACAGGGAAGTTTGGAATTCACCCCTCCACTTT. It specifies CASNREVWNSPLHF.

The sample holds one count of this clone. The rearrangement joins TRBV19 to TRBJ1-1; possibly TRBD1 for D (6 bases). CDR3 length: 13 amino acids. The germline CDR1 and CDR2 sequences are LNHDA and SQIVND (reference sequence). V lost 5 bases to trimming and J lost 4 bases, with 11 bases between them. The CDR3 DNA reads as TGTGCCAGTAGTGTGACAGGCAGCACTGAAGCTTTCTTT. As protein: CASSVTGSTEAFF. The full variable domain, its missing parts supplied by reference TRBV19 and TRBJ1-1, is DGGITQSPKYLFRKEGQNVTLSCEQNLNHDAMYWYRQDPGQGLRLIYYSQIVNDFQKGDIAEGYSVSREKKESFPLTVTSAQKNPTAFYLCASSVTGSTEAFFGQGTRLTVV.

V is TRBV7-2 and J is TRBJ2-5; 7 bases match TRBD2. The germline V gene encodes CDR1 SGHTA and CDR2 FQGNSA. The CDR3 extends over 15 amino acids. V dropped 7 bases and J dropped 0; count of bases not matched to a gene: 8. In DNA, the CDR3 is TGTGCCAGCACCTTGGGAGCGGGATACCAAGAGACCCAGTACTTC. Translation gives CASTLGAGYQETQYF.

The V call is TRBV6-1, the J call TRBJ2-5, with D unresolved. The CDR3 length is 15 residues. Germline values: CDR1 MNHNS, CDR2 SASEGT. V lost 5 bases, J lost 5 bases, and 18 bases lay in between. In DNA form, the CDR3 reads TGTGCCAGCAGTTCCACTCCCCGGTTCGAGGAGACCCAGTACTTC. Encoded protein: CASSSTPRFEETQYF.

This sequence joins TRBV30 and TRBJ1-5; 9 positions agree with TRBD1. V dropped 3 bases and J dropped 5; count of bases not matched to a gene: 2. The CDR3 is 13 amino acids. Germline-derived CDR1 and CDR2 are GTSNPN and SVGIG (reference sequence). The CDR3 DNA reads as TGTGCCTGGAGGGGACAGGGTGATCAGCCCCAGCATTTT. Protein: CAWRGQGDQPQHF.

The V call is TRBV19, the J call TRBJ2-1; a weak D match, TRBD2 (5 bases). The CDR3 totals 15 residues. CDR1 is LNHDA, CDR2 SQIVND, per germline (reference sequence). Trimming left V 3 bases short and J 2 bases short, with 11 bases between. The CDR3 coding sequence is TGTGCCAGTAGTATCAGAGCGGAGGCCTACAATGAGCAGTTCTTC. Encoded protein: CASSIRAEAYNEQFF.

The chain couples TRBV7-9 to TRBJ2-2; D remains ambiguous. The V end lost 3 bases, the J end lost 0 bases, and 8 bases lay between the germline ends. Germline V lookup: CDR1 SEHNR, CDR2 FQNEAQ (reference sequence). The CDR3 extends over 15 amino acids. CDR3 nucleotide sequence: TGTGCCAGCAGCTTTGGGCTATCGAACACCGGGGAGCTGTTTTTT. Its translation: CASSFGLSNTGELFF.

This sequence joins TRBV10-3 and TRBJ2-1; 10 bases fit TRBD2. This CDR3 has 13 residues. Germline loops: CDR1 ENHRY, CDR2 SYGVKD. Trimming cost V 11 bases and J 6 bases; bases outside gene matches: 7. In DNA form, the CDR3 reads TGTGCCGCCACTAGCGGGGCGGGCAATGAGCAGTTCTTC. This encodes CAATSGAGNEQFF.

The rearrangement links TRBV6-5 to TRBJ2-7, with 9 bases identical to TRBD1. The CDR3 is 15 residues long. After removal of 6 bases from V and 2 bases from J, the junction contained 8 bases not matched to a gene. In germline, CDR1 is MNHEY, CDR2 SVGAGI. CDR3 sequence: CASRSGTGIPYEQYF. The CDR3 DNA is TGTGCCAGCAGATCCGGGACAGGGATCCCCTACGAGCAGTACTTC.

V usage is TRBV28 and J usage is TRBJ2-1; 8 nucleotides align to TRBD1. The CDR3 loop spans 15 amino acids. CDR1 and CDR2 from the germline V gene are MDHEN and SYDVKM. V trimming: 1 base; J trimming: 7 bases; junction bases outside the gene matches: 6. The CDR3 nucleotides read TGTGCCAGCAGTTTATCAGGGGGCGCGTGGAATGAGCAGTTCTTC. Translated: CASSLSGGAWNEQFF.

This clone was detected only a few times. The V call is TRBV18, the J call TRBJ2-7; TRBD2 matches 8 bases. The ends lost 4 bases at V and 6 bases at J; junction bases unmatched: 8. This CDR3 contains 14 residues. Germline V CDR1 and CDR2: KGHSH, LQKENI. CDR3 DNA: TGTGCCAGCTCACGAAGCGGGAGTCAACCCGAGCAGTACTTC. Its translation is CASSRSGSQPEQYF.

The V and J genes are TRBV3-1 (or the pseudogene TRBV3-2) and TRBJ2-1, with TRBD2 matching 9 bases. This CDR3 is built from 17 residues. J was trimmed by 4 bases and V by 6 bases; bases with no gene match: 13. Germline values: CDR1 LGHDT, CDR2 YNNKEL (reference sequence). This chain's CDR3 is CASRSEVASGMYNEQFF. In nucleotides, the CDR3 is TGTGCCAGCAGATCCGAGGTCGCTAGCGGGATGTACAATGAGCAGTTCTTC.